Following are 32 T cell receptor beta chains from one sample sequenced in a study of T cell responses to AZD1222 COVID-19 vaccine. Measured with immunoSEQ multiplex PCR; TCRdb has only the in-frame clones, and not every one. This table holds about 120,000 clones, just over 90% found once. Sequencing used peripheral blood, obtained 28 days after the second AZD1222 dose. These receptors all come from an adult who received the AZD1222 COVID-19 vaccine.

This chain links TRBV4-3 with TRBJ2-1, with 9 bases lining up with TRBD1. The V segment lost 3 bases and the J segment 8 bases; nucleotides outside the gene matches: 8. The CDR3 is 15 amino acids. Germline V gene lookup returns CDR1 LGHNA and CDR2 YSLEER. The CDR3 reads CASSQVPGQGHEQFF. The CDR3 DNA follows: TGCGCCAGCAGCCAGGTCCCGGGACAGGGCCATGAGCAGTTCTTC.

CDR3 in DNA: TGTGCCAGCAGTGAACAGGCTAGTTGGCGGGTGACCCAGTACTTC. This sequence encodes CASSEQASWRVTQYF. The V and J genes are TRBV2 and TRBJ2-5; weak D call: TRBD2 (5 bases). Trimming removed 2 bases from V and 7 bases from J, with 17 bases in between. CDR1 SNHLY and CDR2 FYNNEI come from the germline V gene. This CDR3 contains 15 residues.

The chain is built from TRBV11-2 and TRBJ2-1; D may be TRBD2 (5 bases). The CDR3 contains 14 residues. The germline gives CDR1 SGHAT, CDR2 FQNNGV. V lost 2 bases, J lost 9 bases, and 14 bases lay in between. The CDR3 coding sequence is TGTGCCAGCAGCTTAAAGAGGGCCGGGGTTGAGCAGTTCTTC. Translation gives CASSLKRAGVEQFF.

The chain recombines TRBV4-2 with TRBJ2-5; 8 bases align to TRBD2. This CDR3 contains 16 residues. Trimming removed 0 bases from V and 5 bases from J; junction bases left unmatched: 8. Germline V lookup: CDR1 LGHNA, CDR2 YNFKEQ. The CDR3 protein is CASSQESGGRGETQYF. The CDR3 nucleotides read TGTGCCAGCAGCCAAGAATCGGGAGGGCGAGGGGAGACCCAGTACTTC.

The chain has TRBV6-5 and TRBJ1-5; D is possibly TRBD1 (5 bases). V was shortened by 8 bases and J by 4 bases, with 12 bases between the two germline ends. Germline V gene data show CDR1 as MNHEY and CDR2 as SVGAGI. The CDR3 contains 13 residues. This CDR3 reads CASGGTRNQPQHF. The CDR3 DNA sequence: TGTGCCAGCGGGGGGACGAGGAATCAGCCCCAGCATTTT.

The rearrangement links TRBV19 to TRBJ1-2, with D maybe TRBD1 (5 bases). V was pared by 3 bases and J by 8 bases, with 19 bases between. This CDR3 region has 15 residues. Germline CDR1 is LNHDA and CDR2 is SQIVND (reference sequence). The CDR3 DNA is TGTGCCAGTAGTATCGGGTCGGCGGGGGAGGGCGGCTACACCTTC. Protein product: CASSIGSAGEGGYTF. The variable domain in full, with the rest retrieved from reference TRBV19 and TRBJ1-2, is DGGITQSPKYLFRKEGQNVTLSCEQNLNHDAMYWYRQDPGQGLRLIYYSQIVNDFQKGDIAEGYSVSREKKESFPLTVTSAQKNPTAFYLCASSIGSAGEGGYTFGSGTRLTVV.

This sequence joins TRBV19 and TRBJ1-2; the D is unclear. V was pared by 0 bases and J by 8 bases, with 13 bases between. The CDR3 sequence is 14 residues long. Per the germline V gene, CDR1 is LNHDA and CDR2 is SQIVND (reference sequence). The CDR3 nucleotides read TGTGCCAGTAGTATAGATCGAATTGGCGTCGGCTACACCTTC. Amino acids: CASSIDRIGVGYTF.

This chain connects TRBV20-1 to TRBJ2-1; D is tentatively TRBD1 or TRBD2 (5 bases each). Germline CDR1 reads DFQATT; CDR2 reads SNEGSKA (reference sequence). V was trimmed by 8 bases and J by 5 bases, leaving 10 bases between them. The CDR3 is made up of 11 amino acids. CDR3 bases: TGCAGTTCGAGGGGCAACAATGAGCAGTTCTTC. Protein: CSSRGNNEQFF.

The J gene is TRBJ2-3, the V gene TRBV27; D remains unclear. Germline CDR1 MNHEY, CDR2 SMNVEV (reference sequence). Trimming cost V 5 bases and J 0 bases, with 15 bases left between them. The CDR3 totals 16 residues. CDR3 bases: TGTGCCAGCAGTCCTCGGCGAGGTGCTAGCACAGATACGCAGTATTTT. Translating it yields CASSPRRGASTDTQYF.

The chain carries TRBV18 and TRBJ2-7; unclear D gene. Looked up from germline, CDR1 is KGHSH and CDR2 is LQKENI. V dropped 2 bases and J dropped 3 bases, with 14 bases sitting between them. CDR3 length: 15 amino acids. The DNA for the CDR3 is TGTGCCAGCTCACCAAACCCGGTCACCCTCTACGAGCAGTACTTC. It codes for CASSPNPVTLYEQYF.

The CDR3 sequence is CASSLDYSYEQYF. CDR3 DNA sequence: TGTGCCAGCAGCTTAGACTACTCCTACGAGCAGTACTTC. V is TRBV7-2 and J is TRBJ2-7; D is unresolved. The CDR3 runs 13 residues. The V and J ends lost 1 base and 0 bases respectively, with 4 bases between them. The germline V gene has CDR1 SGHTA and CDR2 FQGNSA.

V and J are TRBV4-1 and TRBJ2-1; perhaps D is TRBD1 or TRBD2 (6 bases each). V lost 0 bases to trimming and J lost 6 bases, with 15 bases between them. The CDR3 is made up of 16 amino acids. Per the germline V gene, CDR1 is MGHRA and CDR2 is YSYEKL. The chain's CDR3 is CASSQDRGAPSNEQFF. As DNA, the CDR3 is TGCGCCAGCAGCCAAGATAGGGGGGCCCCCTCCAATGAGCAGTTCTTC.

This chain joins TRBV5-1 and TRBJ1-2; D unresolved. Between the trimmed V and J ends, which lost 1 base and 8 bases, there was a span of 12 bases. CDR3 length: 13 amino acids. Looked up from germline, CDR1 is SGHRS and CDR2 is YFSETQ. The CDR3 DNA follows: TGCGCCAGCAGCTTGACAGCTTTAGGGGGCTACACCTTC. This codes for CASSLTALGGYTF.

The CDR3 DNA reads TGTGCCAGCAGTGAACCTGCAGGGTTTGGCTCTGGAAACACCATATATTTT. Translating gives CASSEPAGFGSGNTIYF. V gene TRBV6-1 combines with J gene TRBJ1-3; the D gene is possibly TRBD1 (5 bases). Per the germline V gene, CDR1 is MNHNS and CDR2 is SASEGT. Trimming took off 2 bases at V and 0 bases at J, with 14 bases between the two ends. The CDR3 spans 17 residues.

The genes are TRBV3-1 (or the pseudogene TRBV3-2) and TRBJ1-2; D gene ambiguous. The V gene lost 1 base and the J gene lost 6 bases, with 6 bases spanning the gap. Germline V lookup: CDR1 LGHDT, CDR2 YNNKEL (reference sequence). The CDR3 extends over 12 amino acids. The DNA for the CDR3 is TGTGCCAGCAGCCAAGGACGGAATGGCTACACCTTC. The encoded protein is CASSQGRNGYTF.

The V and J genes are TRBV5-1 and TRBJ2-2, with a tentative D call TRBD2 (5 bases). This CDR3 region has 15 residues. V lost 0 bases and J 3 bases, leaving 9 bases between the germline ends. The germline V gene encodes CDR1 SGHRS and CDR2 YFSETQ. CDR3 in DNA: TGCGCCAGCAGCTTGGGCGGGTACGACACCGGGGAGCTGTTTTTT. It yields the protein CASSLGGYDTGELFF.

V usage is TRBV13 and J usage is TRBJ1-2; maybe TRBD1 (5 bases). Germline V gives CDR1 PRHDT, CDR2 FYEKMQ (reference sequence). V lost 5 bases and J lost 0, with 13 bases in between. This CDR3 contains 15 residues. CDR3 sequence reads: CASSPPGLSNYGYTF. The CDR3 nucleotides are TGTGCCAGCAGCCCGCCGGGGCTGTCTAACTATGGCTACACCTTC.

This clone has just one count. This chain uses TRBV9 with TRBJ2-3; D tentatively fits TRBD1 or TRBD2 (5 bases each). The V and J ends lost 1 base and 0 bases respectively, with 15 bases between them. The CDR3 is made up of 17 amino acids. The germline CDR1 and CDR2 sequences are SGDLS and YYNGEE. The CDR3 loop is CASSVSLRDRSTDTQYF. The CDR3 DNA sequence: TGTGCCAGCAGCGTATCCCTCCGGGACCGGAGCACAGATACGCAGTATTTT.

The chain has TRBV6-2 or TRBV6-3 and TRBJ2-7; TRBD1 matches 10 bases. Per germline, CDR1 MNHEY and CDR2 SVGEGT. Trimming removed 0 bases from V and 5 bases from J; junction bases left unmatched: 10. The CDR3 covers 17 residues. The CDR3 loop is CASSYSKETGGYHEQYF. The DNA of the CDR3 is TGTGCCAGCAGTTACTCGAAGGAGACAGGGGGCTACCACGAGCAGTACTTC.

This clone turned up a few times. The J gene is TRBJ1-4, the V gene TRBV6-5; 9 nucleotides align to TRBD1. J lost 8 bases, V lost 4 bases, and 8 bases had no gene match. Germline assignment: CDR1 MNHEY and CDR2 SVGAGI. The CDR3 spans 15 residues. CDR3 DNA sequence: TGTGCCAGCAGTTCGGGACAGGGAGGTTTGGAAAAACTGTTTTTT. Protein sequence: CASSSGQGGLEKLFF.

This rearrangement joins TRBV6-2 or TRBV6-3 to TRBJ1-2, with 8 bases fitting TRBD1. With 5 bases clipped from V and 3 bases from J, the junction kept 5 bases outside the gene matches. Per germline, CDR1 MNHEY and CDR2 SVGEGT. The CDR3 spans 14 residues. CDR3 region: CASSGQGAYYGYTF. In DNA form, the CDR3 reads TGTGCCAGCAGTGGACAGGGAGCCTACTATGGCTACACCTTC.

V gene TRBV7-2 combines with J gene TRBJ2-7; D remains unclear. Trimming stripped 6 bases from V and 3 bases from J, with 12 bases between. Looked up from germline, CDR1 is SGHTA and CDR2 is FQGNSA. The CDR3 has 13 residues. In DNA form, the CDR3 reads TGTGCCAGCAGACCGACATTTAGCTACGAGCAGTACTTC. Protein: CASRPTFSYEQYF. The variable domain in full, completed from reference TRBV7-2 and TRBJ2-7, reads GAGVSQSPSNKVTEKGKDVELRCDPISGHTALYWYRQSLGQGLEFLIYFQGNSAPDKSGLPSDRFSAERTGGSVSTLTIQRTQQEDSAVYLCASRPTFSYEQYFGPGTRLTVT.

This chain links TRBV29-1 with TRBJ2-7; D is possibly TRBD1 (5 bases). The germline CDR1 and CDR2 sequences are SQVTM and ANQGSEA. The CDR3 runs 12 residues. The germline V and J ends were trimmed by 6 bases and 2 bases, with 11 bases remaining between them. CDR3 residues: CSVMDTTYEQYF. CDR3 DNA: TGCAGCGTGATGGACACGACCTACGAGCAGTACTTC.

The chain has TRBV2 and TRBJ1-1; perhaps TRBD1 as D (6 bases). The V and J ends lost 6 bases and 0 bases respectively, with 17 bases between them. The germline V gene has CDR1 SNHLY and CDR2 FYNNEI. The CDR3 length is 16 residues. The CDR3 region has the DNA TGTGCCAGCAGGGCTGGGGGGGCTTACATGAACACTGAAGCTTTCTTT. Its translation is CASRAGGAYMNTEAFF.

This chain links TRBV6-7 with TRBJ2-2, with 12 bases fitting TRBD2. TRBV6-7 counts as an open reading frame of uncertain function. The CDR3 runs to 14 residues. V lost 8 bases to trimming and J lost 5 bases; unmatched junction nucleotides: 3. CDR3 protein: CASRGLAGTGELFF. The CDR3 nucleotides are TGTGCCAGCCGCGGACTAGCGGGAACCGGGGAGCTGTTTTTT.

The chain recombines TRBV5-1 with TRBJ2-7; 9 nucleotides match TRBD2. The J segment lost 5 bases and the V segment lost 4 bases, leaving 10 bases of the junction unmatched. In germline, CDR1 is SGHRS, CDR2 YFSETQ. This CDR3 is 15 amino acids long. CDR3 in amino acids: CASSPSGGRGNEQYF. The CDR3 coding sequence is TGCGCCAGCAGCCCCTCGGGCGGGAGGGGGAACGAGCAGTACTTC.

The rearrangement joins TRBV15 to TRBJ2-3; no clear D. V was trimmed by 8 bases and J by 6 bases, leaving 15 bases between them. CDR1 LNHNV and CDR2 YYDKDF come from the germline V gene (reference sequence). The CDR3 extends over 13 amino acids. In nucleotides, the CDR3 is TGTGCCACCCTAGAGCCCCCGTCGGATACGCAGTATTTT. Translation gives CATLEPPSDTQYF.

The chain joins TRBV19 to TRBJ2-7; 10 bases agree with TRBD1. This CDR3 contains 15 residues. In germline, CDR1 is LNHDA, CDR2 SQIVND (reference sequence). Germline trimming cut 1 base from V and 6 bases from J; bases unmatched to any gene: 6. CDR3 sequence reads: CASSIGTGGAAEQYF. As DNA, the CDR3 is TGTGCCAGTAGTATAGGGACAGGGGGGGCCGCCGAGCAGTACTTC.

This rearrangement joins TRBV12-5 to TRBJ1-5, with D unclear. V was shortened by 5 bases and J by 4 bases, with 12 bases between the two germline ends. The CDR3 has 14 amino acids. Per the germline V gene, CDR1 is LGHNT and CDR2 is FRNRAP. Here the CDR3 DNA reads TGTGCTAGTGGTCCAAGCGGGGAAAATCAGCCCCAGCATTTT. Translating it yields CASGPSGENQPQHF.

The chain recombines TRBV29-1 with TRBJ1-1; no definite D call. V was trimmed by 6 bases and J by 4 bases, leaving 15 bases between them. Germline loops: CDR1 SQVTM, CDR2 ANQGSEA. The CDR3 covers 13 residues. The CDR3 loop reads CSVGGPRRTEAFF. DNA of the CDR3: TGCAGCGTCGGAGGACCGCGACGCACTGAAGCTTTCTTT. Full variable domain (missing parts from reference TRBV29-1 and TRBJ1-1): SAVISQKPSRDICQRGTSLTIQCQVDSQVTMMFWYRQQPGQSLTLIATANQGSEATYESGFVIDKFPISRPNLTFSTLTVSNMSPEDSSIYLCSVGGPRRTEAFFGQGTRLTVV.

The DNA of the CDR3 is TGTGCCAGCAGCCAGTATGGAAGTCGACTAGCGGGCAATGAGCAGTTCTTC. Protein: CASSQYGSRLAGNEQFF. The chain is built from TRBV14 and TRBJ2-1; the match to TRBD2 covers 10 bases. This CDR3 contains 17 residues. The ends lost 3 bases at V and 6 bases at J; junction bases unmatched: 11. Germline lookup yields CDR1 SGHDN and CDR2 FVKESK.

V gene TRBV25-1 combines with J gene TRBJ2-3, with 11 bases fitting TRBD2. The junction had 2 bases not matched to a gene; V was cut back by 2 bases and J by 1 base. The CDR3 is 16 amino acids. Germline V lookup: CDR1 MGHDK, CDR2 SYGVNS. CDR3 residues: CASSELAGGRTDTQYF. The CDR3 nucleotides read TGTGCCAGCAGTGAACTAGCGGGGGGCCGCACAGATACGCAGTATTTT.